A selection of T cell receptor beta chains follows, all from one sample in a study of T cell responses to AZD1222 COVID-19 vaccine. The assay was immunoSEQ multiplex PCR, and TCRdb's table has in-frame clones only and misses some. The sample lists some 130,000 clones, roughly 92% occurring once. The sequences come from peripheral blood, collected 28 days after the second AZD1222 dose. These receptors were obtained from an adult who received the AZD1222 COVID-19 vaccine. Both conserved end residues are part of each CDR3. The D gene is left open where the match is weak. Some rows have no size entry. The others give once, few or many, or a class for an expanded clone.

CDR3aa | CDR3nt | v_gene | abundance | d_gene | j_gene
CASSILDSGEAFF | TGTGCCAGTAGTATTTTGGATTCTGGTGAAGCTTTCTTT | TRBV19 | . | . | TRBJ1-1
CASSLLRADTQYF | TGTGCCAGCAGTTTACTCAGGGCAGATACGCAGTATTTT | TRBV28 | . | . | TRBJ2-3
CASSTVMGGSGANVLTF | TGTGCCAGTAGTACCGTGATGGGGGGCTCTGGGGCCAACGTCCTGACTTTC | TRBV19 | . | . | TRBJ2-6
CAPLPGPQFF | TGTGCCCCCCTTCCGGGGCCGCAGTTCTTC | TRBV21-1 | . | . | TRBJ2-1
CASSYTDGHEQYF | TGTGCCAGCAGTTATACAGACGGGCACGAGCAGTACTTC | TRBV28 | . | . | TRBJ2-7
CASSEDTNTEAFF | TGCGCCAGCAGCGAGGACACGAACACTGAAGCTTTCTTT | TRBV5-1 | . | . | TRBJ1-1
CASSLTGSHEQYF | TGTGCCAGCAGCTTAACAGGCAGCCACGAGCAGTACTTC | TRBV11-2 | . | . | TRBJ2-7
CASSPRKNTEAFF | TGTGCCAGCAGCCCTAGAAAGAACACTGAAGCTTTCTTT | TRBV13 | few | . | TRBJ1-1
CASSQDLRTGSNTEAFF | TGCGCCAGCAGCCAAGATTTGCGGACAGGGTCGAACACTGAAGCTTTCTTT | TRBV4-3 | . | TRBD1 | TRBJ1-1
CASSGHLAVFYNEQFF | TGTGCCAGCAGTGGGCACCTAGCGGTGTTCTACAATGAGCAGTTCTTC | TRBV25-1 | . | TRBD2 | TRBJ2-1
CASSPTAGDEKLFF | TGTGCCAGCAGCCCGACGGCAGGGGATGAAAAACTGTTTTTT | TRBV7-9 | . | . | TRBJ1-4
CASSSSRGRQFF | TGTGCCAGCAGTTCCAGTAGGGGACGGCAGTTCTTC | TRBV12-3/TRBV12-4 | . | . | TRBJ2-1
CSVEVTSVGEQFF | TGCAGCGTTGAAGTGACTAGCGTTGGTGAGCAGTTCTTC | TRBV29-1 | . | TRBD2 | TRBJ2-1
CASSDRGYDYEQYF | TGTGCCAGCAGTGACCGGGGGTACGACTACGAGCAGTACTTC | TRBV6-4 | . | . | TRBJ2-7
CASSTIQVYEQYF | TGTGCCAGCAGCACGATACAGGTCTACGAGCAGTACTTC | TRBV28 | . | . | TRBJ2-7
CAECWGAGDSNNTEAFF | TGTGCCGAATGTTGGGGAGCCGGGGACAGTAACAACACTGAAGCTTTCTTT | TRBV7-9 | . | TRBD1 | TRBJ1-1
CASILTGGNEKLFF | TGTGCCAGCATTTTGACAGGGGGCAATGAAAAACTGTTTTTT | TRBV28 | . | TRBD1 | TRBJ1-4
CASSLVWGANYGYTF | TGTGCCAGCAGTTTAGTCTGGGGGGCTAACTATGGCTACACCTTC | TRBV27 | . | . | TRBJ1-2
CASSVVQDTQYF | TGTGCCAGCAGCGTAGTTCAAGATACGCAGTATTTT | TRBV9 | . | . | TRBJ2-3
CSAGGLAVRGSQYF | TGCAGTGCTGGTGGTCTAGCGGTCCGTGGGTCCCAGTACTTC | TRBV20-1 | . | TRBD2 | TRBJ2-5
CASSQGHPGKRAFF | TGCGCCAGCAGCCAAGGCCACCCAGGGAAAAGAGCTTTCTTT | TRBV4-3 | . | . | TRBJ1-1
CASSLYPPFEGYNEQFF | TGTGCCAGCAGCTTATACCCCCCTTTCGAGGGTTACAATGAGCAGTTCTTC | TRBV7-3 | . | . | TRBJ2-1
CAWSGQSYNEQFF | TGTGCCTGGAGTGGACAGTCATACAATGAGCAGTTCTTC | TRBV30 | . | . | TRBJ2-1
CASSWTASNEQFF | TGTGCCAGCAGTTGGACAGCCTCCAATGAGCAGTTCTTC | TRBV12-3/TRBV12-4 | . | . | TRBJ2-1
CASSPDSNYGYTF | TGTGCCAGCAGCCCCGACAGTAACTATGGCTACACCTTC | TRBV6-2/TRBV6-3 | . | . | TRBJ1-2
CASSEEGRVRLNTEAFF | TGTGCCAGCAGTGAAGAGGGCAGGGTTAGGCTGAACACTGAAGCTTTCTTT | TRBV6-1 | . | . | TRBJ1-1
CASAPTVSVGEQYF | TGTGCCAGCGCCCCTACAGTTTCGGTAGGGGAGCAGTACTTC | TRBV5-4 | . | . | TRBJ2-7
CASSYRGGVMQPQHF | TGTGCCAGCAGCTACCGTGGGGGGGTGATGCAGCCCCAGCATTTT | TRBV13 | . | . | TRBJ1-5
CATLSDRGKNDGQPQHF | TGCGCCACCCTATCCGACAGGGGCAAAAACGACGGTCAGCCCCAGCATTTT | TRBV23-1 | . | TRBD1 | TRBJ1-5
CASSRGGNQPQHF | TGTGCCAGCAGCCGAGGGGGGAATCAGCCCCAGCATTTT | TRBV9 | . | . | TRBJ1-5
CASSPGTPGQPQHF | TGCGCCAGCAGCCCGGGGACCCCCGGTCAGCCCCAGCATTTT | TRBV5-1 | . | . | TRBJ1-5
CASSVVGGLTYNEQFF | TGTGCCAGCAGCGTAGTAGGGGGGCTCACCTACAATGAGCAGTTCTTC | TRBV9 | . | . | TRBJ2-1
CASSYPRQGPEKLFF | TGTGCCAGCAGCTACCCCCGACAGGGCCCCGAAAAACTGTTTTTT | TRBV5-8 | . | TRBD1 | TRBJ1-4
CASSQEGQTGELFF | TGTGCCAGCAGCCAAGAGGGTCAAACCGGGGAGCTGTTTTTT | TRBV3-1/TRBV3-2 | . | . | TRBJ2-2
CASKRQPNTEAFF | TGTGCCAGCAAGAGACAACCGAACACTGAAGCTTTCTTT | TRBV6-5 | . | . | TRBJ1-1
CATSRDLKPAGTGDYEQYF | TGTGCCACCAGCAGAGATCTTAAGCCGGCCGGGACAGGGGATTACGAGCAGTACTTC | TRBV15 | . | TRBD1 | TRBJ2-7
CASSSSGENNYGYTF | TGTGCCAGCAGCTCTTCAGGGGAGAATAACTATGGCTACACCTTC | TRBV7-9 | . | . | TRBJ1-2
CASSLGLVYMGTGELFF | TGTGCCAGCAGCCTGGGACTAGTCTATATGGGCACCGGGGAGCTGTTTTTT | TRBV14 | . | TRBD2 | TRBJ2-2
CASSPGLAGGVLGTQYF | TGCGCCAGCAGCCCGGGACTAGCGGGGGGGGTGCTCGGGACCCAGTACTTC | TRBV4-3 | . | TRBD2 | TRBJ2-5
CASSERQVPTDTQYF | TGTGCCAGCAGTGAACGGCAGGTCCCGACAGATACGCAGTATTTT | TRBV2 | . | . | TRBJ2-3
CASSHRDRGAGYTF | TGTGCCAGCAGTCACCGGGACAGGGGAGCTGGCTACACCTTC | TRBV6-5 | . | TRBD1 | TRBJ1-2
CASSLDREQPQHF | TGTGCCAGCAGCCTAGACAGGGAACAGCCCCAGCATTTT | TRBV7-2 | . | TRBD1 | TRBJ1-5
CASSLLAKFNTGELFF | TGTGCCAGCAGCCTCCTAGCGAAATTTAACACCGGGGAGCTGTTTTTT | TRBV9 | . | . | TRBJ2-2
CASSPLGENTEAFF | TGCGCCAGCAGCCCGTTGGGAGAGAACACTGAAGCTTTCTTT | TRBV5-1 | . | . | TRBJ1-1
CASSSLRQPQHF | TGTGCCAGCAGTTCCTTGAGGCAGCCCCAGCATTTT | TRBV6-2/TRBV6-3 | . | . | TRBJ1-5
CASSSDSTPNTGELFF | TGTGCCAGCAGCTCAGACAGTACACCGAACACCGGGGAGCTGTTTTTT | TRBV9 | once | . | TRBJ2-2